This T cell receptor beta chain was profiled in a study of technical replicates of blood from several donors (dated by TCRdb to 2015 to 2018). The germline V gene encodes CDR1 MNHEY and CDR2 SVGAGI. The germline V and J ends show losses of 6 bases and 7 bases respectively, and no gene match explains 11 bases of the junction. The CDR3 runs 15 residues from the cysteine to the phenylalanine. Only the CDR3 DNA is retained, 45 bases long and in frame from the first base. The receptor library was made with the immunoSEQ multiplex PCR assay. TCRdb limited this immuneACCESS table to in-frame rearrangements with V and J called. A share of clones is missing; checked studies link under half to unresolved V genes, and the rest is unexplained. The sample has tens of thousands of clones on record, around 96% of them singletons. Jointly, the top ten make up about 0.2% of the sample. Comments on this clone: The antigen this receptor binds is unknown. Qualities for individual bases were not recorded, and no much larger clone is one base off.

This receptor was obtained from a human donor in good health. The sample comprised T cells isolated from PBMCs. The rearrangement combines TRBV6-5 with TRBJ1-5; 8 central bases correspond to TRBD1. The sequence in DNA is TGTGCCAGCAGCCCCGGCCAGGGGGCGACCCAGCCCCAGCATTTT. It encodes CASSPGQGATQPQHF.